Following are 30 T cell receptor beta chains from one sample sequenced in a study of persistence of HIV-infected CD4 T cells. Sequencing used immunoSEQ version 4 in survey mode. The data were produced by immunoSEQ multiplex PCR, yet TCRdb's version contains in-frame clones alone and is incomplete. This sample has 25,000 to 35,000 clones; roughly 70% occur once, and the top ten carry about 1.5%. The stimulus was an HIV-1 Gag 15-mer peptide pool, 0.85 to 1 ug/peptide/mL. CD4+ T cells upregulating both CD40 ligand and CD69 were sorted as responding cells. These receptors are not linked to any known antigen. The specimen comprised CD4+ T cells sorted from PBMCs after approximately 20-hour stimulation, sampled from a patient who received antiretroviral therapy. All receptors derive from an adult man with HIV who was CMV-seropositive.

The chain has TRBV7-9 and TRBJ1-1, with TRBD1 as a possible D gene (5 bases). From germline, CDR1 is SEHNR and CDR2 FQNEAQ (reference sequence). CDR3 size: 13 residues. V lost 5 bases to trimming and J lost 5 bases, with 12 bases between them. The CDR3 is CASSVRGGTEAFF. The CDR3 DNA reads TGTGCCAGCAGCGTACGCGGGGGTACTGAAGCTTTCTTT.

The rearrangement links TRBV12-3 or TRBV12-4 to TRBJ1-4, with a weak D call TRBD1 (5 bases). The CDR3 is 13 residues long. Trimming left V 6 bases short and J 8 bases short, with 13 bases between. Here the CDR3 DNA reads TGTGCCAGCAGCCGCGACCGGGGGGAAAAACTGTTTTTT. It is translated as CASSRDRGEKLFF.

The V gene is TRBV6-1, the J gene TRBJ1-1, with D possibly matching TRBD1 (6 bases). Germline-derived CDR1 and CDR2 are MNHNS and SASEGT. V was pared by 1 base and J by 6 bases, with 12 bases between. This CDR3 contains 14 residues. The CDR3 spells CASSEGGGWAEAFF. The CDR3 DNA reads TGTGCCAGCAGTGAAGGAGGGGGGTGGGCTGAAGCTTTCTTT.

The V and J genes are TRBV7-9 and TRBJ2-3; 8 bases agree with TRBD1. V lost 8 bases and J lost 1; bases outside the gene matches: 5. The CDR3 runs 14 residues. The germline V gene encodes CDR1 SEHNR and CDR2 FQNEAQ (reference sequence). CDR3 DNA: TGTGCCAGCGGAAGACAGGGGCGCACAGATACGCAGTATTTT. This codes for CASGRQGRTDTQYF. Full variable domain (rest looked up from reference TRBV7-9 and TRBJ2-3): DTGVSQNPRHKITKRGQNVTFRCDPISEHNRLYWYRQTLGQGPEFLTYFQNEAQLEKSRLLSDRFSAERPKGSFSTLEIQRTEQGDSAMYLCASGRQGRTDTQYFGPGTRLTVL.

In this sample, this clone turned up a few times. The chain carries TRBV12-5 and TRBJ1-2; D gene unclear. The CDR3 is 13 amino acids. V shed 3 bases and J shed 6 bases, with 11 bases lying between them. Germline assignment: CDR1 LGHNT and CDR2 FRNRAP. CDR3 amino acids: CASGLGRFNGYTF. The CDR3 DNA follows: TGTGCTAGTGGTTTAGGCAGGTTTAATGGCTACACCTTC. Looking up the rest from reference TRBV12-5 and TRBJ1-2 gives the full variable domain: DARVTQTPRHKVTEMGQEVTMRCQPILGHNTVFWYRQTMMQGLELLAYFRNRAPLDDSGMPKDRFSAEMPDATLATLKIQPSEPRDSAVYFCASGLGRFNGYTFGSGTRLTVV.

CDR3 nucleotide sequence: TGCGCCAGCAGCTTCAGGGACAGGGGAGATTTCCATCCAAAGAACACTGAAGCTTTCTTT. Amino acid sequence: CASSFRDRGDFHPKNTEAFF. The chain carries TRBV5-1 and TRBJ1-1; 10 bases line up with TRBD1. CDR3 length: 20 residues. Germline V gene sequence: CDR1 SGHRS, CDR2 YFSETQ. Trimming at V came to 2 bases and at J to 1 base, leaving 17 bases not matched to a gene.

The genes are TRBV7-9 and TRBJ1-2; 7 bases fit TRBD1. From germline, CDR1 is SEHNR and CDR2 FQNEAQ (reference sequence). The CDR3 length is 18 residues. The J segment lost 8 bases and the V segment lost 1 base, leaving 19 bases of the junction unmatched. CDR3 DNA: TGTGCCAGCAGCTTAGGAGGGACAGCAAGCCTTCGGGAGAGGGGCTACACCTTC. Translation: CASSLGGTASLRERGYTF.

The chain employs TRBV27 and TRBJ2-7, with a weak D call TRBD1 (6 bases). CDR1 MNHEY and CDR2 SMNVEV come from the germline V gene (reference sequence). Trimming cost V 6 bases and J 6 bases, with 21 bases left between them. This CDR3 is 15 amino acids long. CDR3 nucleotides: TGTGCCAGCAGCTTCCGAACAGGGATAGGTCTCGAGCAGTACTTC. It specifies CASSFRTGIGLEQYF.

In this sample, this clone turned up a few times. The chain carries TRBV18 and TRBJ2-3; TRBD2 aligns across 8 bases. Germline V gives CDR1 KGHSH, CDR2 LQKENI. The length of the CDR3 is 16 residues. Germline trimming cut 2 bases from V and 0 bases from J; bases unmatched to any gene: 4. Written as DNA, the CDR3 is TGTGCCAGCTCACCAAGGAGCGGGGGCAGCACAGATACGCAGTATTTT. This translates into CASSPRSGGSTDTQYF.

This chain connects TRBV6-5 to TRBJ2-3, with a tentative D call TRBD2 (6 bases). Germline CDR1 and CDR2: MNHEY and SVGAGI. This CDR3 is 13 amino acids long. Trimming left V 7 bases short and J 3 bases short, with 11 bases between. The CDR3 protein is CASMAGRTDTQYF. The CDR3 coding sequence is TGTGCCAGCATGGCAGGGAGGACAGATACGCAGTATTTT.

The CDR3 sequence is CASKSSYNEQFF. CDR3 DNA: TGTGCCAGCAAGAGCTCCTACAATGAGCAGTTCTTC. The gene calls are TRBV6-5 and TRBJ2-1, with D hard to call. The length of the CDR3 is 12 residues. The V and J ends lost 7 bases and 0 bases respectively, with 4 bases between them. Germline V gene lookup returns CDR1 MNHEY and CDR2 SVGAGI.

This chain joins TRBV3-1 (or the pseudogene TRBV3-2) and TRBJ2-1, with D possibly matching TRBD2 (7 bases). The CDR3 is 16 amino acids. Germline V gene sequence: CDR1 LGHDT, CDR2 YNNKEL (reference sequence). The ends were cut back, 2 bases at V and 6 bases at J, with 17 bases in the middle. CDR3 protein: CASSQSPGGQVNEQFF. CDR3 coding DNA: TGTGCCAGCAGCCAAAGTCCCGGGGGGCAAGTCAATGAGCAGTTCTTC.

CDR3 DNA sequence: TGTGCCAGCACCTCGTCACTGAACACTGAAGCTTTCTTT. Its translation: CASTSSLNTEAFF. The V call is TRBV6-6, the J call TRBJ1-1; D is unclear. Germline V gene lookup returns CDR1 MNHNY and CDR2 SVGAGI (reference sequence). The CDR3 runs 13 residues. V lost 7 bases, J lost 0 bases, and 9 bases lay in between.

CDR3 amino acids: CASGQGYNQPQHF. Written as DNA, the CDR3 is TGTGCCAGCGGACAGGGGTACAATCAGCCCCAGCATTTT. The gene calls are TRBV19 and TRBJ1-5, with 9 bases lining up with TRBD1. CDR1 LNHDA and CDR2 SQIVND come from the germline V gene (reference sequence). The length of the CDR3 is 13 residues. Trimming removed 9 bases from V and 3 bases from J; junction bases left unmatched: 3.

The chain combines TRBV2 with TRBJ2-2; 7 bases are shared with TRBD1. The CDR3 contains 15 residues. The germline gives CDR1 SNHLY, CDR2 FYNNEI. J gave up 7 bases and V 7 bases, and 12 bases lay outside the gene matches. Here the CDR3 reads CASNEGQLLYGELFF. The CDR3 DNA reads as TGTGCCAGCAACGAGGGACAGCTATTGTACGGGGAGCTGTTTTTT.

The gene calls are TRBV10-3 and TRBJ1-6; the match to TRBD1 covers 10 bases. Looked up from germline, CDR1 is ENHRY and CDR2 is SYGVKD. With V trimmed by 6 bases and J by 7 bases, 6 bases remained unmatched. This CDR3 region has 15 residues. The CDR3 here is CAISFGQGENSPLHF. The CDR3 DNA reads TGTGCCATCAGCTTTGGACAGGGGGAAAATTCACCCCTCCACTTT.

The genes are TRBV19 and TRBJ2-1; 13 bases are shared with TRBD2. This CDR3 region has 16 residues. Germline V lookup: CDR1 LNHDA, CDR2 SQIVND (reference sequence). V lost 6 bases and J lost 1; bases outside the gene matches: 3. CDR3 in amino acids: CASRKLAGGSYNEQFF. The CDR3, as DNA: TGTGCCAGTAGGAAACTAGCGGGGGGGTCCTACAATGAGCAGTTCTTC.

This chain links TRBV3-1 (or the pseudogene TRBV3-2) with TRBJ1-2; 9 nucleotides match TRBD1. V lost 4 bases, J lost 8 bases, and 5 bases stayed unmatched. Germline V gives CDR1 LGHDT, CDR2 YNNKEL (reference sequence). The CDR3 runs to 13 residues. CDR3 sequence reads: CASSRDRVEGYTF. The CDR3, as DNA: TGTGCCAGCAGCCGGGACAGGGTTGAGGGCTACACCTTC.

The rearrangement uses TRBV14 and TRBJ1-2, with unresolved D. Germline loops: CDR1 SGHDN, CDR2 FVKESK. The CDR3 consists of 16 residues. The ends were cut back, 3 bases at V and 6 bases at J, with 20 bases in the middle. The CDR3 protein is CASSHPRERVFDGYTF. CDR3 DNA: TGTGCCAGCAGCCACCCCCGGGAAAGAGTGTTTGATGGCTACACCTTC.

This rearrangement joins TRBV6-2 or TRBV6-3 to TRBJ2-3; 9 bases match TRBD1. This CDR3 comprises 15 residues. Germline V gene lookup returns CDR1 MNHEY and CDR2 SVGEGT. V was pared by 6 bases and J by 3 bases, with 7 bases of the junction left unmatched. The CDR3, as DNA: TGTGCCAGCAGCCCGGACAGGGGACGGACAGATACGCAGTATTTT. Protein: CASSPDRGRTDTQYF.

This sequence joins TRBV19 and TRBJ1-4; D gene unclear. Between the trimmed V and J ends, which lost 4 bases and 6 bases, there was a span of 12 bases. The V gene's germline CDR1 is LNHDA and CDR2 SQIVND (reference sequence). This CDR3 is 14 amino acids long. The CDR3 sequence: CASSTATLHEKLFF. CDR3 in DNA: TGTGCCAGTAGTACGGCCACACTACATGAAAAACTGTTTTTT.

The CDR3 region is CASSLGQGVGEQYF. DNA of the CDR3: TGTGCCAGCAGCCTGGGCCAGGGGGTGGGAGAGCAGTACTTC. J is TRBJ2-7 and V is TRBV3-1 (or the pseudogene TRBV3-2); 7 bases map to TRBD1. CDR3 length equals 14 residues. J was trimmed by 7 bases and V by 4 bases; bases with no gene match: 10. Per germline, CDR1 LGHDT and CDR2 YNNKEL (reference sequence).

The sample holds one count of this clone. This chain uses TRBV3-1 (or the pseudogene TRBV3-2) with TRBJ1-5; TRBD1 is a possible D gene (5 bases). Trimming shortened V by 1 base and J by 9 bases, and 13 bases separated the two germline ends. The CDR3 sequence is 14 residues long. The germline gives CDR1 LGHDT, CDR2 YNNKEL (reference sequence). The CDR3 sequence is CASSQGTSGGPQHF. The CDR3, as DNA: TGTGCCAGCAGCCAAGGGACCTCCGGGGGGCCCCAGCATTTT.

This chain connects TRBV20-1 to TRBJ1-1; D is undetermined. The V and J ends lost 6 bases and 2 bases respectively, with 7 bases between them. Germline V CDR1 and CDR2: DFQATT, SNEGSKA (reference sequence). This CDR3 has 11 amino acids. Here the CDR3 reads CSALDNTEAFF. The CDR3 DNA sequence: TGCAGTGCCCTCGACAACACTGAAGCTTTCTTT.

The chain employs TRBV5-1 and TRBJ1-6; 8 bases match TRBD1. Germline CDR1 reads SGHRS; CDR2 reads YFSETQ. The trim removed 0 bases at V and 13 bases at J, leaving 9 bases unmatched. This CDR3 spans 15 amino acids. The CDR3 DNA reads TGCGCCAGCAGCTTGGGGCAGGGGGCGCAGTCCCCCCTCCACTTT. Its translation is CASSLGQGAQSPLHF.

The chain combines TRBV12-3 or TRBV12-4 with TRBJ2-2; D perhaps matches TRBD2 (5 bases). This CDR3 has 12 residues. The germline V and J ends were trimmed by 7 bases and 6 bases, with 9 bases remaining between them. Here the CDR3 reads CASNLGAGELFF. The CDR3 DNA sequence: TGTGCCAGCAACCTGGGAGCCGGGGAGCTGTTTTTT.

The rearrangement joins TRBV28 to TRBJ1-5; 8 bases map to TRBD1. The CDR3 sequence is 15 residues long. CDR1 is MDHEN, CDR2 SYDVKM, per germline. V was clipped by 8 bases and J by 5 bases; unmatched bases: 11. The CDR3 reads CASFPGTGAYQPQHF. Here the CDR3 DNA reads TGTGCCAGCTTCCCTGGGACAGGTGCATATCAGCCCCAGCATTTT.

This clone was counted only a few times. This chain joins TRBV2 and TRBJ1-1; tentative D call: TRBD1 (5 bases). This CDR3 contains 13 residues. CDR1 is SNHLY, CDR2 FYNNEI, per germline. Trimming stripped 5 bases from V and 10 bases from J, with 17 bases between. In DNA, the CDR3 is TGTGCCAGCAGTCCAATGGCCGGGAGGGGAGCTTTCTTT. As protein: CASSPMAGRGAFF.

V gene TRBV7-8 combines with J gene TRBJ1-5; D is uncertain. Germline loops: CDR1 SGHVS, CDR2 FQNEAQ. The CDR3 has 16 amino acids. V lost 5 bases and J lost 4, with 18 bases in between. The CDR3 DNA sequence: TGTGCCAGCAGCCCCTTGGGAGGTGTAGGGAATCAGCCCCAGCATTTT. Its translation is CASSPLGGVGNQPQHF.

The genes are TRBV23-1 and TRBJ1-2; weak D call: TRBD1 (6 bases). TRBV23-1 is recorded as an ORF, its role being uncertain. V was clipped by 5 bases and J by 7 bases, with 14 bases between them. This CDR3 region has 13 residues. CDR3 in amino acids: CASSCPGVGGYTF. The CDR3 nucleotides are TGCGCCAGCAGTTGTCCAGGGGTCGGTGGCTACACCTTC.